The clone carrying this T cell receptor (beta chain) occurred once. Its specificity is not known. In TCRdb, the 5' RACE reads were re-called with MiXCR into one record per CDR3 protein. The sample lists fewer than 500,000 distinct CDR3 sequences, 18% seen once, with around 17% in the top ten. Between the trimmed V and J ends, which lost 2 bases and 6 bases, there was a span of 21 bases. The V gene's germline CDR1 is LGHDT and CDR2 YNNKEL (reference sequence). The CDR3 extends over 17 amino acids. This sample was taken from a study of T cells after yellow fever vaccination. Study summary: SMART-Seq v4 Ultra Low Input prepared the low-cell-number fractions. Findings and limits, study-wide: The appearance of a small share of clonotypes in both CD4 and CD8 compartments was observed. Clones from primary vaccination mostly reappeared after the booster (96% CD4, around 90% CD8).

The chain couples TRBV3-1 to TRBJ2-3; D perhaps matches TRBD2 (6 bases). The clonotype originates from a man younger than 35 who received the YFV17D yellow fever vaccine. The specimen comprised PBMCs, sampled before the yellow fever booster vaccination. The CDR3 loop is CASSQQGGAGPRDTQYF. DNA for the CDR3: TGTGCCAGCAGCCAACAAGGAGGGGCGGGGCCTCGGGATACGCAGTATTTT.